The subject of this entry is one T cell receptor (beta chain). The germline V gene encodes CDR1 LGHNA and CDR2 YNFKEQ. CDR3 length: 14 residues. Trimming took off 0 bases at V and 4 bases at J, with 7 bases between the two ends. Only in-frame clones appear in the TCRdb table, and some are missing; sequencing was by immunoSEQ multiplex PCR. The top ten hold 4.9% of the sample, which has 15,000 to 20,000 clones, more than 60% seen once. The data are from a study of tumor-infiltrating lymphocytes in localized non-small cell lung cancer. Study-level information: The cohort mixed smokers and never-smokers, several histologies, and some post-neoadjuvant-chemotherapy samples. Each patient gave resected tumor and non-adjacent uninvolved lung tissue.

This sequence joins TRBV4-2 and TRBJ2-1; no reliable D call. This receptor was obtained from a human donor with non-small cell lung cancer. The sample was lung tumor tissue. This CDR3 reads CASSQDGRYNEQFF. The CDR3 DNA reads TGTGCCAGCAGCCAAGATGGCAGGTACAATGAGCAGTTCTTC.